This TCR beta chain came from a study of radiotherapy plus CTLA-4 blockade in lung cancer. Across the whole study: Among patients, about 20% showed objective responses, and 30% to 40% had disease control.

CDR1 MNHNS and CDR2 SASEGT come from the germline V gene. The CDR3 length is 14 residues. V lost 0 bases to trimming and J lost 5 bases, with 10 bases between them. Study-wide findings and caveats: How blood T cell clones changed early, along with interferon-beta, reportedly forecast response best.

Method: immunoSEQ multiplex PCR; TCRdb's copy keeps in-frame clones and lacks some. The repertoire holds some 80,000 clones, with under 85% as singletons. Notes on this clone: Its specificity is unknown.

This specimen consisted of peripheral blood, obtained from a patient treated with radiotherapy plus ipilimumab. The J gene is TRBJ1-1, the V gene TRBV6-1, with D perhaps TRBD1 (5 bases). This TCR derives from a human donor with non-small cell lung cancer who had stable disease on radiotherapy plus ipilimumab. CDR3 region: CASSEAPRGTEAFF. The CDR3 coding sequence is TGTGCCAGCAGTGAAGCGCCTCGGGGGACTGAAGCTTTCTTT.